Listed here are 9 T cell receptor beta chains from one sample, sequenced in a study of regulatory T cells in long-lasting Graves disease. Arm-PCR of CDR3 regions and iRepertoire HTBI primers were the basis on which TCR beta libraries were built. TCRdb reanalysed the multiplex PCR reads using MiXCR and keeps one entry per CDR3 protein. This sample carries 350,000 to 450,000 distinct CDR3 sequences, roughly 20% of them seen once, and the ten largest clones take approximately 30%. As to time point: persistent/refractory GD, antithyroid drugs over 5 years with positive TRAb. Extracted PBMC RNA gave rise to the TCR library. The starting material was peripheral blood mononuclear cells (PBMCs), obtained when the disease was refractory, from a patient treated with antithyroid drugs. The receptors shown here come from a woman aged 40 to 50 with Graves disease.

This clonotype has a count of ten or more. The rearrangement uses TRBV11-2 and TRBJ2-5; TRBD1 agrees at 8 bases. Germline V lookup: CDR1 SGHAT, CDR2 FQNNGV. The CDR3 totals 15 residues. The J segment lost 6 bases and the V segment lost 4 bases, leaving 10 bases of the junction unmatched. The CDR3 DNA reads TGTGCCAGCAGCTCTTGGACAGGGAGTGGAAAGACCCAGTACTTC. Translated, it gives CASSSWTGSGKTQYF.

The rearrangement links TRBV7-9 to TRBJ2-7, with D unclear. CDR3 length: 16 residues. V was shortened by 1 base and J by 0 bases, with 13 bases between the two germline ends. Germline V gene lookup returns CDR1 SEHNR and CDR2 FQNEAQ (reference sequence). CDR3 DNA: TGTGCCAGCAGCTTAGGGGTCAACTGGAGCTCCTACGAGCAGTACTTC. Its protein product is CASSLGVNWSSYEQYF.

This clonotype was recorded many times. DNA for the CDR3: TGTGCCACCAGTGATTTGGCCGAGCAGTACTTC. Protein sequence: CATSDLAEQYF. The V call is TRBV24-1, the J call TRBJ2-7; the D is unclear. The germline V and J ends were trimmed by 0 bases and 6 bases, with 2 bases remaining between them. Germline loops: CDR1 KGHDR, CDR2 SFDVKD. CDR3 length equals 11 residues.

As concerns this clonotype: This likely stems from a read error, as it lies one base from a far larger clone. The gene calls are TRBV27 and TRBJ1-6, with a possible D match to TRBD1 (5 bases). CDR1 is MNHEY, CDR2 SMNVEV, per germline (reference sequence). The CDR3 contains 13 residues. V dropped 6 bases and J dropped 10 bases, with 13 bases sitting between them. CDR3 DNA sequence: TGTGCCAGCAGACCATTGGGGGGATCACCCCTCCACTTT. This gives the protein CASRPLGGSPLHF.

J is TRBJ1-4 and V is TRBV4-1; maybe TRBD1 (6 bases). V dropped 2 bases and J dropped 3 bases, with 10 bases sitting between them. The CDR3 sequence is 15 residues long. The germline CDR1 and CDR2 sequences are MGHRA and YSYEKL. The CDR3 loop reads CASSQFPGANEKLFF. The CDR3 DNA reads as TGCGCCAGCAGCCAATTCCCAGGGGCTAATGAAAAACTGTTTTTT.

This clonotype was recorded at least ten times. The chain employs TRBV28 and TRBJ2-2, with D hard to call. Between the trimmed V and J ends, which lost 6 bases and 6 bases, there was a span of 8 bases. Germline values: CDR1 MDHEN, CDR2 SYDVKM. The length of the CDR3 is 12 residues. CDR3 protein: CASSLSSGELFF. Written as DNA, the CDR3 is TGTGCCAGCAGCTTAAGCTCCGGGGAGCTGTTTTTT.

This clonotype came up many times. The chain couples TRBV28 to TRBJ2-7, with D maybe TRBD2 (6 bases). CDR1 MDHEN and CDR2 SYDVKM come from the germline V gene. Trimming took 6 bases from V and 3 from J, leaving 15 bases between them. The CDR3 runs to 14 residues. CDR3 bases: TGTGCCAGCAGACTAGCCGGGACGAACTACGAGCAGTACTTC. Amino acids: CASRLAGTNYEQYF.

This clonotype was found many times. The chain uses TRBV29-1 and TRBJ1-2; D ambiguous. Germline V gene data show CDR1 as SQVTM and CDR2 as ANQGSEA. The CDR3 sequence is 13 residues long. Trimming stripped 3 bases from V and 1 base from J, with 9 bases between. CDR3 coding DNA: TGCAGCGTTGAGACGGCGCTTAACTATGGCTACACCTTC. This sequence encodes CSVETALNYGYTF.

This clonotype was counted between two and nine times. V and J are TRBV10-3 and TRBJ1-1, with 7 bases matching TRBD1. This CDR3 contains 16 residues. Looked up from germline, CDR1 is ENHRY and CDR2 is SYGVKD. After removal of 2 bases from V and 3 bases from J, the junction contained 9 bases not matched to a gene. In DNA, the CDR3 is TGTGCCATCAGTGAGCCAGGGAGGGGGCGCCACACTGAAGCTTTCTTT. It is translated as CAISEPGRGRHTEAFF.